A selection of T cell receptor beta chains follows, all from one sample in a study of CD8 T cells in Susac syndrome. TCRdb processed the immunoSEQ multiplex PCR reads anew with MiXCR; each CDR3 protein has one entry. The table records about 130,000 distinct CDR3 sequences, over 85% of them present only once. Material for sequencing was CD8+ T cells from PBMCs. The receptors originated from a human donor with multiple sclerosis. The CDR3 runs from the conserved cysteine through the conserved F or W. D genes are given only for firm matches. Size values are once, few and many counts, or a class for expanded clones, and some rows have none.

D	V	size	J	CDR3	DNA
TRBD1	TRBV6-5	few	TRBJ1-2	CASSYFYEVGDRGCYTF	TGTGCCAGCAGTTACTTTTATGAAGTGGGGGACAGGGGTTGCTACACCTTC
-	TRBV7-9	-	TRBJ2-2	CASSLAGTANTGELFF	TGTGCCAGCAGCTTAGCTGGCACCGCGAACACCGGGGAGCTGTTTTTT
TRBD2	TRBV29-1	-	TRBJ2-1	CSVAGGGVHNEQFF	TGCAGCGTTGCCGGCGGGGGGGTTCACAATGAGCAGTTCTTC
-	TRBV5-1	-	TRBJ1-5	CASSYTGAFNQPQHF	TGCGCCAGCAGCTACACCGGGGCTTTCAATCAGCCCCAGCATTTT
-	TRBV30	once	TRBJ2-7	CAWTWGSYEQCF	TGTGCCTGGACGTGGGGCTCCTACGAGCAGTGCTTC
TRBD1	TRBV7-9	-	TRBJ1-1	CASSLGTGAREAFF	TGTGCCAGCAGCTTGGGGACAGGGGCGCGGGAAGCTTTCTTT
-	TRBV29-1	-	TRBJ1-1	CSVEDRAEAFF	TGCAGCGTTGAAGACAGGGCGGAAGCTTTCTTT
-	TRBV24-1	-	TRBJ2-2	CATSDWGELFF	TGTGCCACCAGTGATTGGGGGGAGCTGTTTTTT
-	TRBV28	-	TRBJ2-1	CASSLVAGEGEQFF	TGTGCCAGCAGTTTGGTGGCCGGCGAGGGGGAGCAGTTCTTC
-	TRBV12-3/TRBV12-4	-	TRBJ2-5	CASTLNGGGSETQYF	TGTGCCAGCACCCTAAATGGAGGGGGGTCAGAGACCCAGTACTTC
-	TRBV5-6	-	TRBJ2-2	CASSSTWSVNTGELFF	TGTGCCAGCAGCTCCACTTGGTCCGTAAACACCGGGGAGCTGTTTTTT
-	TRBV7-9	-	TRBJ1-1	CASSLAKGKEAFF	TGTGCCAGCAGCTTAGCGAAGGGCAAGGAAGCTTTCTTT
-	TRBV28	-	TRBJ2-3	CASKGSAPGDGDTQYF	TGTGCCAGCAAGGGGTCCGCCCCTGGGGATGGAGATACGCAGTATTTT
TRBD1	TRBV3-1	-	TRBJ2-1	CASSQETGDNEQFF	TGTGCCAGCAGCCAGGAAACAGGGGACAATGAGCAGTTCTTC
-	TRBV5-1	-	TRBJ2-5	CASSEYRSGETQYF	TGCGCCAGCAGCGAATACAGGTCTGGGGAGACCCAGTACTTC
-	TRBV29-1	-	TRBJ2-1	CSSLPPGYNEQFF	TGCAGCTCGTTGCCCCCCGGGTACAATGAGCAGTTCTTC
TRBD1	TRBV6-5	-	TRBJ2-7	CASSPGTGLSYEQYF	TGTGCCAGCAGTCCAGGGACAGGGCTCTCCTACGAGCAGTACTTC
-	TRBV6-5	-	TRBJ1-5	CASGPQHF	TGTGCCAGCGGCCCCCAGCATTTT
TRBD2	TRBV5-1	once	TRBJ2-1	CASSLSNGRGTYNEQFF	TGCGCCAGCAGCTTGTCAAACGGGCGGGGGACCTACAATGAGCAGTTCTTC
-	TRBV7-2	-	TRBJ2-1	CASSPRDVFGDEQFF	TGTGCCAGCAGCCCCCGGGACGTCTTTGGCGATGAGCAGTTCTTC
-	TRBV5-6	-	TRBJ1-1	CASSTSPRDDAFF	TGTGCCAGCAGCACTTCCCCCCGGGACGACGCTTTCTTT
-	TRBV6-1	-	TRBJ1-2	CASSPGTDGYTF	TGTGCCAGCAGCCCCGGGACGGATGGCTACACCTTC
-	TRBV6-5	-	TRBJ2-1	CASSYSVRGSYNEQFF	TGTGCCAGCAGTTACTCGGTCCGGGGTTCCTACAATGAGCAGTTCTTC